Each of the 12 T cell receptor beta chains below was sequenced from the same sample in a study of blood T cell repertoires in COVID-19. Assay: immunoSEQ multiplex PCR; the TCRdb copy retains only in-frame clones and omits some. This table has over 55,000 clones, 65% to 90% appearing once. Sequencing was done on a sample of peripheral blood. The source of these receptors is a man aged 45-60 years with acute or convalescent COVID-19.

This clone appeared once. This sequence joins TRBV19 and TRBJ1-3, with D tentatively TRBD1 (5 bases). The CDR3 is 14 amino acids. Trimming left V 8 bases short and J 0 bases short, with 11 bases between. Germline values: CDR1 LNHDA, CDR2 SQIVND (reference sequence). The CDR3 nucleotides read TGTGCCAGTGACAGCCCGGGCTCTGGAAACACCATATATTTT. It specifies CASDSPGSGNTIYF.

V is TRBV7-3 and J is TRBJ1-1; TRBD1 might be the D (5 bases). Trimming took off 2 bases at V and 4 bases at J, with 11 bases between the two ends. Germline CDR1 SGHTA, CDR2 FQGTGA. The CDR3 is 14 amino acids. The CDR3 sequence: CASSLGQGATEAFF. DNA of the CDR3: TGTGCCAGCAGCTTAGGGCAGGGCGCCACTGAAGCTTTCTTT.

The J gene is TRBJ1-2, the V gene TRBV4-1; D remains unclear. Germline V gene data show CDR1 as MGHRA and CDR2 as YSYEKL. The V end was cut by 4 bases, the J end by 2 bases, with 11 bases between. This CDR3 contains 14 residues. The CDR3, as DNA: TGCGCCAGCAGCCCACAGACGGTGAACTATGGCTACACCTTC. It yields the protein CASSPQTVNYGYTF.

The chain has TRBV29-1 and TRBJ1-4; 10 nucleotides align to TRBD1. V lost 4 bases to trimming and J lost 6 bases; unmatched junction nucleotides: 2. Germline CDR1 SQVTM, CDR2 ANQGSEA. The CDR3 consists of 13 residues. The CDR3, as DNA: TGCAGCGTTGGCGGACAGGGGGATGAAAAACTGTTTTTT. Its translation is CSVGGQGDEKLFF. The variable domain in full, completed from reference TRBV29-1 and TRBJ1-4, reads SAVISQKPSRDICQRGTSLTIQCQVDSQVTMMFWYRQQPGQSLTLIATANQGSEATYESGFVIDKFPISRPNLTFSTLTVSNMSPEDSSIYLCSVGGQGDEKLFFGSGTQLSVL.

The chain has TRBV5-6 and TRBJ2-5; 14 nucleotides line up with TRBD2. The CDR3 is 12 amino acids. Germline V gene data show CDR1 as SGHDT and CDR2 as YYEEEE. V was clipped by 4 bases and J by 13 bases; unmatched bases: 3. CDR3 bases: TGTGCCAGCAGCGTGACTAGCGGGGGGGTGTACTTC. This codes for CASSVTSGGVYF.

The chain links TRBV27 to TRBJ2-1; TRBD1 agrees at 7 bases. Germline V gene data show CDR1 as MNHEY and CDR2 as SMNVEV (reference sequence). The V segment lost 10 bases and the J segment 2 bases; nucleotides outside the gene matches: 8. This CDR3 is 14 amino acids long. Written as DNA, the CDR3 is TGTGCCACCTCCCTTACAGGGGCCTACAATGAGCAGTTCTTC. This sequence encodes CATSLTGAYNEQFF.

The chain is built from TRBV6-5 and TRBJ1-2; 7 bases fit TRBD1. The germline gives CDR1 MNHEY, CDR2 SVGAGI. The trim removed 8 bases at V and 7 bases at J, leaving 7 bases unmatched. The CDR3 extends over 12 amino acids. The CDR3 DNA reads TGTGCCAGCCTGACAGGGTTTGCTGGCTACACCTTC. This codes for CASLTGFAGYTF.

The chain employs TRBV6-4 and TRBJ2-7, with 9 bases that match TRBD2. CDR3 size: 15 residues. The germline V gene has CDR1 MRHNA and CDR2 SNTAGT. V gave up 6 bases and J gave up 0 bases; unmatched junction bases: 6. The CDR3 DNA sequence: TGTGCCAGCAGACAAAGCGGGGGGAGCTCCTACGAGCAGTACGTC. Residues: CASRQSGGSSYEQYV.

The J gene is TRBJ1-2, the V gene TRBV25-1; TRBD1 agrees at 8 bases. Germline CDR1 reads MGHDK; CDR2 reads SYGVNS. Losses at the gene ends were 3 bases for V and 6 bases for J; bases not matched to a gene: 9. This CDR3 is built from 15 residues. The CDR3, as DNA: TGTGCCAGCAGTGACCCAGGACAGGGTCATAATGGCTACACCTTC. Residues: CASSDPGQGHNGYTF.

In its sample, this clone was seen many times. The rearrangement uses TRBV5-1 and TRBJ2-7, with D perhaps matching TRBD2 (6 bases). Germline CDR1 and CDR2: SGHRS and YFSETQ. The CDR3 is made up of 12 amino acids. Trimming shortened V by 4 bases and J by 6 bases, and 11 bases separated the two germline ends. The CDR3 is CASSRLGGEQYF. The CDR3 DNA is TGCGCCAGCAGCAGGCTCGGGGGCGAGCAGTACTTC.

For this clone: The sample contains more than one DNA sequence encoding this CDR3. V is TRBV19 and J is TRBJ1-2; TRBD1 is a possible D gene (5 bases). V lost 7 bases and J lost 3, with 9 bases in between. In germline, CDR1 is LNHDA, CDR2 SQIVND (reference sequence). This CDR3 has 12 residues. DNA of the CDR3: TGTGCCAGTAATAGGGGCGACTATGGCTACACCTTC. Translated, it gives CASNRGDYGYTF.

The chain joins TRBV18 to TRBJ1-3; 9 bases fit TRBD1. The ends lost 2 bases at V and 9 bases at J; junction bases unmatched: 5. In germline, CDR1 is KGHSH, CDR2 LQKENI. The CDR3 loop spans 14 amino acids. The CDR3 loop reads CASSPEGQGGTIYF. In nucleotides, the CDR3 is TGTGCCAGCTCACCAGAGGGACAGGGAGGCACCATATATTTT. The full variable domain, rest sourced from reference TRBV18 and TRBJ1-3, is NAGVMQNPRHLVRRRGQEARLRCSPMKGHSHVYWYRQLPEEGLKFMVYLQKENIIDESGMPKERFSAEFPKEGPSILRIQQVVRGDSAAYFCASSPEGQGGTIYFGEGSWLTVV.